This T cell receptor (beta chain) was found in a study of shared clonotypes between healthy human individuals. Germline loops: CDR1 SNHLY, CDR2 FYNNEI. There are 14 residues in the CDR3. With 7 bases removed from V and 0 bases from J, the gap between germline ends came to 10 bases. Using immunoSEQ multiplex PCR, the repertoire was profiled, and TCRdb retains in-frame clones only, with some absent. The sample includes about 2,500,000 clones, about 92% of them seen just once. Each donor was a Caucasian adult residing in Nashville, Tennessee. The sample was naive CD4+ T cells sorted from blood. The subset here: CD45RA+ positively selected. This sequence originates from a young man in good health. This chain joins TRBV2 and TRBJ1-5; D gene uncertain. The chain's CDR3 is CASTASYSNQPQHF. The CDR3 coding sequence is TGTGCCAGCACGGCCAGTTATAGCAATCAGCCCCAGCATTTT.